These T cell receptor beta chains were read from a single sample in a study of CD8 T cells in Susac syndrome. TCRdb processed the immunoSEQ multiplex PCR reads anew with MiXCR; each CDR3 protein has one entry. The sample has approximately 110,000 distinct CDR3 sequences, about 94% seen once; the top ten hold roughly 0.08%. The sequenced material came from CD4+ T cells from PBMCs. These receptors came from a human donor in good health. Each CDR3 is given with its conserved first and last residue. The order of the fields is D gene, V gene, clone size, J gene, CDR3 DNA, CDR3 protein. D genes are given only for firm matches. Clone sizes are given selectively: once, few, many, or a class where the clone is expanded.

>TRBD1|TRBV9|-|TRBJ2-7
TGTGCCAGCAGCGTAGCCCCAGGGGGCTACGAGCAGTACTTC
CASSVAPGGYEQYF
>-|TRBV30|-|TRBJ2-2
TGTGCCTGGACAGGGGCCGGGGGTACCGGGGAGCTGTTTTTT
CAWTGAGGTGELFF
>-|TRBV20-1|-|TRBJ1-4
TGCAGTGCAAAGCGAAGCGGCGAAAAACTGTTTTTT
CSAKRSGEKLFF
>-|TRBV7-2|-|TRBJ1-2
TGTGCCAGCAGCCGTCCCGGGACACTGGCTAACTATGGCTACACCTTC
CASSRPGTLANYGYTF
>-|TRBV9|-|TRBJ2-5
TGTGCCAGCAGCGTAGGACCAGGCCAAGAGACCCAGTACTTC
CASSVGPGQETQYF
>-|TRBV9|-|TRBJ2-6
TGTGCCAGCAGCGTAAACGGACAGCCTTATAACTCTGGGGCCAACGTCCTGACTTTC
CASSVNGQPYNSGANVLTF
>-|TRBV7-9|-|TRBJ2-7
TGTGCCAGCAGCTTAGGGGGGAACTACTACGAGCAGTACTTC
CASSLGGNYYEQYF
>TRBD1|TRBV5-1|-|TRBJ1-1
TGCGCCAGCAGCCCGACAGGGTCGAACACTGAAGCTTTCTTT
CASSPTGSNTEAFF
>TRBD1|TRBV5-1|-|TRBJ1-1
TGCGCCAGCAGCTTGAGGGGGCCTAAGTACACTGAAGCTTTCTTT
CASSLRGPKYTEAFF
>-|TRBV3-1|-|TRBJ1-1
TGTGCCAGCAGCCAAGGGACCATACCGAACACTGAAGCTTTCTTT
CASSQGTIPNTEAFF
>-|TRBV6-5|-|TRBJ2-7
TGTGCCAGCAGCCCCCCTGGGGTTGGGGAGCAGTACTTC
CASSPPGVGEQYF
>-|TRBV20-1|-|TRBJ1-5
TGCAGTGCTATGCCCCAGGGGCCGGCAAATCAGCCCCAGCATTTT
CSAMPQGPANQPQHF
>TRBD2|TRBV3-1|-|TRBJ2-1
TGTGCCAGCAGCCTAAGGGGTGTCCAAGCGGGACTCAATGAGCAGTTCTTC
CASSLRGVQAGLNEQFF
>-|TRBV2|-|TRBJ2-7
TGTGCCAGCAGCGCGGGACGGAGCTCCTACGAGCAGTACTTC
CASSAGRSSYEQYF
>-|TRBV20-1|-|TRBJ2-1
TGCAGTGCTAGGGAGTCTCTTACCTACAATGAGCAGTTCTTC
CSARESLTYNEQFF
>-|TRBV29-1|-|TRBJ2-3
TGCAGCGTTGAACGGGGGGCGGTCGCAGATACGCAGTATTTT
CSVERGAVADTQYF
>TRBD2|TRBV5-4|once|TRBJ2-3
TGTGCCAGCAGCCAACGACTAGCGGCAATCACAGATACGCAGTATTTT
CASSQRLAAITDTQYF
>TRBD1|TRBV9|-|TRBJ1-5
TGTGCCAGCAGCCCCGGGACAGTACAGCCCCAGCATTTT
CASSPGTVQPQHF
>-|TRBV7-9|-|TRBJ2-1
TGTGCCAGCAGCTTGGGCAGGGCTACCTACAATGAGCAGTTCTTC
CASSLGRATYNEQFF
>TRBD2|TRBV6-2/TRBV6-3|-|TRBJ2-3
TGTGCCAGCAGTTACGGACTAGCGGCAGATACGCAGTATTTT
CASSYGLAADTQYF
>-|TRBV6-5|-|TRBJ1-1
TGTGCCAGCAGATTAGGTGCAGCCGGGACTGAAGCTTTCTTT
CASRLGAAGTEAFF
>-|TRBV2|-|TRBJ2-2
TGTGCCAGCATGGAGGGGTACACCGGGGAGCTGTTTTTT
CASMEGYTGELFF
>-|TRBV3-1|once|TRBJ1-1
TGTGCCAGCAGCCAATATAACGTGAACACTGAAGCTTTCTTT
CASSQYNVNTEAFF
>TRBD2|TRBV11-2|-|TRBJ2-7
TGTGCCAGCACCCCTACTAGCGGCACCTACGAGCAGTACTTC
CASTPTSGTYEQYF
>-|TRBV6-6|-|TRBJ1-1
TGTGCCAGCAGACCATCAGGAGAATACACTGAAGCTTTCTTT
CASRPSGEYTEAFF
>-|TRBV18|-|TRBJ2-1
TGTGCCAGCTCACCAGGAGTGCTCGGCGTCTACAATGAGCAGTTCTTC
CASSPGVLGVYNEQFF
>-|TRBV28|once|TRBJ1-1
TGTGCCAGCAGTTTCAGAACAAGGACGGGTGAAGCTTTCTTT
CASSFRTRTGEAFF
>TRBD1|TRBV6-6|-|TRBJ1-1
TGTGCCAGCAGTCGACGACAGGGCGACACTGAAGCTTTCTTT
CASSRRQGDTEAFF
>TRBD1|TRBV5-6|-|TRBJ1-1
TGTGCCAGCAGATATACAGGGGGACCAACTGAAGCTTTCTTT
CASRYTGGPTEAFF
>-|TRBV29-1|-|TRBJ1-4
TGCAGCGTCGTATTTCAGGGCATTGAAAAACTGTTTTTT
CSVVFQGIEKLFF
>-|TRBV30|-|TRBJ2-4
TGTGCCTGGAGTTTCGGCCACCTAGGCAAAAACATTCAGTACTTC
CAWSFGHLGKNIQYF
>-|TRBV2|-|TRBJ2-5
TGTGCCAGCAGTGAAGCGGGGGGACTCATAGAGACCCAGTACTTC
CASSEAGGLIETQYF
>TRBD1|TRBV11-2|-|TRBJ2-7
TGTGCCAGCAGCTTAGATAGACAGGGCCTTTACGAGCAGTACTTC
CASSLDRQGLYEQYF
>-|TRBV20-1|once|TRBJ1-2
TGCAGTGCTAGTGACAGCCCCTTGGGGGGCTACACCTTC
CSASDSPLGGYTF
>-|TRBV25-1|-|TRBJ2-3
TGTGCCAGCAGTGAATCAGCAGTCGTAGATACGCAGTATTTT
CASSESAVVDTQYF
>-|TRBV20-1|-|TRBJ2-2
TGCAGTGCTAGGTCCCTTAGCGGAGGAAACACCGGGGAGCTGTTTTTT
CSARSLSGGNTGELFF
>TRBD1|TRBV12-3/TRBV12-4|once|TRBJ1-5
TGTGCCAGCAGTTTTACAGGGGGTAGACAGCCCCAGCATTTT
CASSFTGGRQPQHF
>-|TRBV7-9|-|TRBJ1-2
TGTGCCAGCAGCTTAATCACAGTAGGATATGGCTACACCTTC
CASSLITVGYGYTF
>-|TRBV12-3/TRBV12-4|-|TRBJ2-2
TGTGCCAGCAGTCGACTTGAGGAGCTGTTTTTT
CASSRLEELFF
>-|TRBV10-3|-|TRBJ2-2
TGTGCCATCAGTGAGGTCACCGGGGAGCTGTTTTTT
CAISEVTGELFF
>-|TRBV7-8|-|TRBJ2-2
TGTGCCAGCAGCTTAGCGATGGGCCCGAACACCGGGGAGCTGTTTTTT
CASSLAMGPNTGELFF
>TRBD2|TRBV7-9|once|TRBJ2-1
TGTGCCAGCAGCCCGGGGAGCGGGAGAGGCTACAATGAGCAGTTCTTC
CASSPGSGRGYNEQFF
>-|TRBV20-1|-|TRBJ1-2
TGCAGTGCTAGAGATGAGGGTAACTATGGCTACACCTTC
CSARDEGNYGYTF
>TRBD1|TRBV7-9|-|TRBJ1-1
TGTGCCAGCAGCACGAGGGACAGGGATATGAACACTGAAGCTTTCTTT
CASSTRDRDMNTEAFF
>-|TRBV5-1|-|TRBJ2-3
TGCGCCAGCAGCGGGGGCCAAAACACAGATACGCAGTATTTT
CASSGGQNTDTQYF
>-|TRBV25-1|-|TRBJ2-1
TGTGCCAGCAGTGACTCCGTTGTCTCCTACAATGAGCAGTTCTTC
CASSDSVVSYNEQFF
>-|TRBV21-1|once|TRBJ2-5
TGTGCCAGCAGCAAAGATGTATCGCCTTGGGACAGGGGGCAAGAGACCCAGTACTTC
CASSKDVSPWDRGQETQYF
>TRBD1|TRBV2|-|TRBJ1-2
TGTGCCAGCAGTACGGACAGGGCTGGCTACACCTTC
CASSTDRAGYTF
>TRBD2|TRBV11-2|-|TRBJ2-2
TGTGCCAGCAGCGGCAGGACTAGCGGGATTACCGGGGAGCTGTTTTTT
CASSGRTSGITGELFF
>TRBD2|TRBV7-2|few|TRBJ2-5
TGTGCCAGCAGCCCTGGACTAGCGAGAGAGACCCAGTACTTC
CASSPGLARETQYF
>-|TRBV21-1|-|TRBJ2-6
TGTGCCAGCAGCATCAGACAGGGCTTCTCTGGGGCCAACGTCCTGACTTTC
CASSIRQGFSGANVLTF
>-|TRBV18|-|TRBJ1-3
TGTGCCAGCTCACCACGGCAGAAACACTCTGGAAACACCATATATTTT
CASSPRQKHSGNTIYF
>TRBD2|TRBV9|-|TRBJ2-1
TGTGCCAGCAGCGTCGGGACTAGTCATGAGCAGTTCTTC
CASSVGTSHEQFF
>TRBD1|TRBV20-1|-|TRBJ1-1
TGCAGTGCACTAACAGGGGTGGACACTGAAGCTTTCTTT
CSALTGVDTEAFF
>-|TRBV5-1|-|TRBJ2-3
TGCGCCAGCAGCTTGGGGGATGATACGCAGTATTTT
CASSLGDDTQYF
>-|TRBV10-2|-|TRBJ2-5
TGCGCCAGCAGCCCCCGAGAGTGGGAGACCCAGTACTTC
CASSPREWETQYF
>-|TRBV5-1|once|TRBJ2-7
TGCGCCAGCAGCTTGCTGTGGGGCAACAGCTACGAGCAGTACTTC
CASSLLWGNSYEQYF
>-|TRBV9|-|TRBJ2-3
TGTGCCAGCAGCGTAGCCGATGGAGCACAAAATACGCAGTATTTT
CASSVADGAQNTQYF
>TRBD1|TRBV2|-|TRBJ2-1
TGTGCCAGCAGTCAGACCGCGACAGGGGTCAATGAGCAGTTCTTC
CASSQTATGVNEQFF